These T cell receptor beta chains were read from a single sample in a study of graft-versus-host responses after intestinal transplantation. The antigens of these receptors remain unknown. TCRdb keeps only in-frame clones here, not all; method: immunoSEQ multiplex PCR. The sample contains 96,000 or so clones, about 94% of which appear only once. The sequencing here drew on unstimulated CD4+ T cells sorted from spleen or lymph node cells, taken before intestinal transplant. These receptors originate from a human donor who received an intestinal transplant. The CDR3 runs from the conserved cysteine through the conserved F or W. D genes are given only for firm matches. The size entry is marked missing in some rows and otherwise reads once, few, many or a size class.

TRBD2	TRBV10-3	NA	TRBJ2-7	CAISRTSGSSYEQYF	TGTGCCATCAGTCGGACTAGCGGAAGCTCCTACGAGCAGTACTTC
NA	TRBV30	once	TRBJ2-1	CATTLSNVFGQFF	TGTGCCACGACACTGTCTAATGTCTTCGGGCAGTTCTTC
TRBD1	TRBV4-1	NA	TRBJ1-4	CASSQDSDRDGLGEKLFF	TGCGCCAGCAGCCAAGATTCGGACAGGGATGGTTTGGGTGAAAAACTGTTTTTT
NA	TRBV6-1	NA	TRBJ2-7	CASTRGYEQYF	TGTGCCAGCACCAGGGGCTACGAGCAGTACTTC
NA	TRBV7-6	NA	TRBJ1-4	CASSPAGDEKLFF	TGTGCCAGCAGCCCAGCAGGGGATGAAAAACTGTTTTTT
TRBD2	TRBV5-1	NA	TRBJ2-7	CASKTTSGSSWQYF	TGCGCCAGCAAGACGACTAGCGGGAGTTCTTGGCAGTACTTC
NA	TRBV25-1	once	TRBJ2-5	CASSGRVLPGYQETQYF	TGTGCCAGCAGCGGAAGGGTTTTACCGGGATACCAAGAGACCCAGTACTTC
TRBD1	TRBV6-5	NA	TRBJ2-5	CASIGARGLRETQYF	TGTGCCAGCATCGGGGCCAGGGGGCTGAGAGAGACCCAGTACTTC
NA	TRBV7-2	NA	TRBJ1-2	CASSFTGNYGYTF	TGTGCCAGCAGCTTCACAGGGAACTATGGCTACACCTTC
NA	TRBV19	NA	TRBJ1-5	CASSRHTSNQPQHF	TGTGCCAGTAGCCGCCACACTAGCAATCAGCCCCAGCATTTT
NA	TRBV4-2	NA	TRBJ1-6	CASSQDPRGSPLHF	TGTGCCAGCAGCCAAGACCCACGGGGTTCACCCCTCCACTTT
TRBD2	TRBV5-1	NA	TRBJ2-1	CASSLGTSGLSYNEQFF	TGCGCCAGCAGCTTGGGAACTAGCGGGCTTTCCTACAATGAGCAGTTCTTC
NA	TRBV6-1	NA	TRBJ1-1	CASRNDRRLNTEAFF	TGTGCCAGCAGGAATGACAGAAGACTGAACACTGAAGCTTTCTTT
TRBD2	TRBV6-1	NA	TRBJ2-3	CATAAGGSTDTQYF	TGTGCCACCGCCGCGGGGGGAAGCACAGATACGCAGTATTTT
TRBD2	TRBV7-8	few	TRBJ2-7	CASSLAGGLADYEQYF	TGTGCCAGCAGCTTAGCGGGGGGACTAGCGGACTACGAGCAGTACTTC
NA	TRBV4-1	NA	TRBJ1-1	CASNTIYGEAFF	TGCGCCAGCAATACTATATACGGTGAAGCTTTCTTT
TRBD2	TRBV7-9	NA	TRBJ2-7	CASSLTSGNYEQYF	TGTGCCAGCAGCTTAACTAGCGGTAACTACGAGCAGTACTTC
NA	TRBV28	NA	TRBJ1-6	CASSPEQGTVSPLHF	TGTGCCAGCAGTCCCGAACAGGGTACGGTATCACCCCTCCACTTT
NA	TRBV15	NA	TRBJ1-4	CATSRGYQENEKLFF	TGTGCCACCAGCAGAGGTTACCAGGAAAATGAAAAACTGTTTTTT
NA	TRBV9	NA	TRBJ1-1	CASSVGVGTPSDTEAFF	TGTGCCAGCAGCGTAGGCGTAGGGACTCCTTCGGACACTGAAGCTTTCTTT
NA	TRBV5-1	NA	TRBJ2-1	CASSLVGGAGSSNEQFF	TGCGCCAGCAGCTTGGTCGGAGGGGCAGGGAGTAGTAATGAGCAGTTCTTC
TRBD1	TRBV30	NA	TRBJ1-6	CASKPQGVLNSPLHF	TGTGCCTCCAAGCCACAGGGGGTTCTTAATTCACCCCTCCACTTT
NA	TRBV5-1	NA	TRBJ2-3	CASSPSTGQPVGTQYF	TGCGCCAGCAGCCCCTCAACAGGGCAGCCCGTGGGTACGCAGTATTTT
TRBD1	TRBV5-1	NA	TRBJ1-2	CASSLTPGQALHGYTF	TGCGCCAGCAGCCTAACACCGGGACAGGCCCTTCATGGCTACACCTTC
TRBD1	TRBV15	once	TRBJ2-7	CATSRTRDSPSYEQYF	TGTGCCACCAGCAGAACCCGGGACAGTCCCTCCTACGAGCAGTACTTC
NA	TRBV11-2	NA	TRBJ2-7	CASSLLAESYEQYF	TGTGCCAGCAGCTTACTGGCGGAGAGTTACGAGCAGTACTTC
TRBD2	TRBV5-1	NA	TRBJ2-3	CASSPVGLAAGQDTQYF	TGCGCCAGCAGCCCTGTCGGACTAGCGGCCGGGCAGGATACGCAGTATTTT
TRBD1	TRBV27	NA	TRBJ1-4	CASGHRGPGHEKLFF	TGTGCCAGCGGACACAGGGGGCCGGGGCACGAAAAACTGTTTTTT
NA	TRBV5-1	NA	TRBJ1-2	CASSFGGVNYGYTF	TGCGCCAGCAGCTTCGGAGGGGTTAACTATGGCTACACCTTC
TRBD1	TRBV9	NA	TRBJ1-2	CASSVQGANYGYTF	TGTGCCAGCAGCGTTCAGGGGGCGAACTATGGCTACACCTTC
NA	TRBV2	NA	TRBJ1-1	CAPAVRDREAFF	TGTGCTCCGGCGGTAAGAGACAGGGAAGCTTTCTTT
TRBD1	TRBV13	NA	TRBJ2-7	CASSLATGGSYEQYF	TGTGCCAGCAGTTTAGCAACAGGGGGAAGCTACGAGCAGTACTTC
NA	TRBV25-1	NA	TRBJ1-1	CASQDSYYTEAFF	TGTGCCAGCCAGGACAGCTACTACACTGAAGCTTTCTTT
TRBD1	TRBV30	once	TRBJ1-2	CAWSVPTGFYYGYTF	TGTGCCTGGAGTGTACCGACAGGGTTTTATTACGGCTACACCTTC
NA	TRBV18	NA	TRBJ2-5	CASRLQAGETQYF	TGTGCCAGCCGCCTTCAGGCGGGAGAGACCCAGTACTTC
NA	TRBV7-8	NA	TRBJ1-5	CASSLSSPGNQPQHF	TGTGCCAGCAGCTTAAGTAGTCCGGGCAATCAGCCCCAGCATTTT
NA	TRBV18	NA	TRBJ2-5	CASSPPGAQETQYF	TGTGCCAGCTCACCCCCAGGGGCCCAAGAGACCCAGTACTTC
NA	TRBV6-5	once	TRBJ2-1	CASSYQGINDEQFF	TGTGCCAGCAGTTACCAGGGAATAAACGATGAGCAGTTCTTC
TRBD1	TRBV28	NA	TRBJ2-6	CASSRVTGGLAGANVLTF	TGTGCCAGCAGCCGCGTGACAGGGGGCCTTGCTGGGGCCAACGTCCTGACTTTC
NA	TRBV10-1	NA	TRBJ2-3	CASSRGWADTQYF	TGTGCTTCATCTCGGGGGTGGGCAGATACGCAGTATTTT
NA	TRBV6-1	NA	TRBJ2-7	CASRVRAGASYEQYF	TGTGCCAGCAGGGTAAGGGCGGGGGCCTCCTACGAGCAGTACTTC
NA	TRBV7-9	NA	TRBJ1-1	CASSQILGQLPPEAFF	TGTGCCAGCAGTCAAATTCTTGGACAGCTCCCCCCTGAAGCTTTCTTT
TRBD1	TRBV2	NA	TRBJ2-1	CAGHRDRGYNEQFF	TGTGCCGGTCATCGTGACAGGGGGTACAATGAGCAGTTCTTC
TRBD2	TRBV7-9	NA	TRBJ2-2	CASSLNRLAGDRSGELFF	TGTGCCAGCAGCTTAAATAGACTAGCGGGAGATCGGAGCGGGGAGCTGTTTTTT
NA	TRBV6-5	NA	TRBJ1-1	CASRRTRQNTEAFF	TGTGCCAGCAGGCGAACTCGACAGAACACTGAAGCTTTCTTT
NA	TRBV18	NA	TRBJ2-3	CASSPPSQDTQYF	TGTGCCAGCTCACCACCCTCCCAGGATACGCAGTATTTT
TRBD1	TRBV9	NA	TRBJ1-6	CASSVDSGGDSPLHF	TGTGCCAGCAGCGTAGATTCAGGGGGCGATTCACCCCTCCACTTT
NA	TRBV10-3	NA	TRBJ2-7	CAISEPNYEQYF	TGTGCCATCAGTGAGCCTAACTACGAGCAGTACTTC
TRBD2	TRBV7-8	NA	TRBJ2-7	CASSSGLAGAEQYF	TGTGCCAGCAGCTCGGGACTAGCGGGAGCCGAGCAGTACTTC